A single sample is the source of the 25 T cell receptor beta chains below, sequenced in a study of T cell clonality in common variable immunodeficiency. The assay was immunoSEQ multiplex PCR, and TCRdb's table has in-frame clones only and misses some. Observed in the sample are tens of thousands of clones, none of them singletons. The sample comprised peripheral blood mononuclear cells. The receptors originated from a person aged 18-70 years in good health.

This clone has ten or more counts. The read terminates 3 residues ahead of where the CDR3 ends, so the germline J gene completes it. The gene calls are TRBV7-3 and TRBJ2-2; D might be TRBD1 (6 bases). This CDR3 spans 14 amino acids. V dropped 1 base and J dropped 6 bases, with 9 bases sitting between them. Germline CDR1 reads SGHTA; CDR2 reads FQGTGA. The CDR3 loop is CASSLSAGAGELFF. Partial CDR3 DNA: TGTGCCAGCAGCTTAAGTGCAGGGGCCGGGGAG.

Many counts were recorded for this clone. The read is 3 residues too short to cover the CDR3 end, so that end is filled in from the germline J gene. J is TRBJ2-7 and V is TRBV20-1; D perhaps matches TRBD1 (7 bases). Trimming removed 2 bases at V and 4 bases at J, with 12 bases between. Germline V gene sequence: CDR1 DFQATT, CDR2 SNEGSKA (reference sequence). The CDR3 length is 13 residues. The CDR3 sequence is CSARRPGGYEQYF. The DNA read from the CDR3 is TGCAGTGCTAGACGTCCAGGGGGGTACGAG.

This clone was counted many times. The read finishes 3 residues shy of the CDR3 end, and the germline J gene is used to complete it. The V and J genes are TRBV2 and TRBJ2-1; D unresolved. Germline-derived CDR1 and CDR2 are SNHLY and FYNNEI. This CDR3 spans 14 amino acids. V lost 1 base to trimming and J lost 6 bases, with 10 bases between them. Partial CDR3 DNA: TGTGCCAGCAGTGAAGTCGCACAGTCCAATGAG. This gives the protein CASSEVAQSNE. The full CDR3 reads CASSEVAQSNEQFF.

CDR3 protein: CASAQEVTDTYTF. The DNA read from the CDR3 is TGTGCCAGTGCTCAGGAGGTCACAGATACC. The V and J genes are TRBV19 and TRBJ1-2, with D uncertain. Read data end 3 residues before the CDR3 end; the end is taken from the germline J gene. Germline-derived CDR1 and CDR2 are LNHDA and SQIVND (reference sequence). The CDR3 consists of 13 residues.

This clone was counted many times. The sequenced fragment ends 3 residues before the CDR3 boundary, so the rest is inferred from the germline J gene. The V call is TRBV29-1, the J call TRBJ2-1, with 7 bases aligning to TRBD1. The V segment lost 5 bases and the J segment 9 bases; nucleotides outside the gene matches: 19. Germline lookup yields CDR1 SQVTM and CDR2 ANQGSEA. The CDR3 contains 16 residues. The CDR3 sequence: CSVLGSAWRGGFEQFF. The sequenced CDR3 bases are TGCAGCGTTTTGGGATCCGCTTGGAGAGGGGGCTTTGAG.

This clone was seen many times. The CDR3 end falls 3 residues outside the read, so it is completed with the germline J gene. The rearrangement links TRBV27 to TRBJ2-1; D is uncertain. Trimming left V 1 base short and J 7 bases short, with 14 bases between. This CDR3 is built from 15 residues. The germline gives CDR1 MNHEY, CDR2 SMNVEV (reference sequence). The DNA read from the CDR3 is TGTGCCAGCAGTTTATATGGATACAGTATAAATGAG. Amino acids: CASSLYGYSINE. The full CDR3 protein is CASSLYGYSINEQFF.

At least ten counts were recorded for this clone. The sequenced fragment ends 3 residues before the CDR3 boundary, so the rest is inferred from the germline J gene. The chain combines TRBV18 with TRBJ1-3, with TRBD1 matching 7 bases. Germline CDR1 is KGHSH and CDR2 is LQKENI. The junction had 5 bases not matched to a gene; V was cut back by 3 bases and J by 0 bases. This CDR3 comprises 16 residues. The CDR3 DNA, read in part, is TGTGCCAGCTCACCCCCCGGGACAGTCTCTGGAAACACC. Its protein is CASSPPGTVSGNT. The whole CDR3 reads CASSPPGTVSGNTIYF. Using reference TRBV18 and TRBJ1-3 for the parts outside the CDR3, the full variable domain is NAGVMQNPRHLVRRRGQEARLRCSPMKGHSHVYWYRQLPEEGLKFMVYLQKENIIDESGMPKERFSAEFPKEGPSILRIQQVVRGDSAAYFCASSPPGTVSGNTIYFGEGSWLTVV.

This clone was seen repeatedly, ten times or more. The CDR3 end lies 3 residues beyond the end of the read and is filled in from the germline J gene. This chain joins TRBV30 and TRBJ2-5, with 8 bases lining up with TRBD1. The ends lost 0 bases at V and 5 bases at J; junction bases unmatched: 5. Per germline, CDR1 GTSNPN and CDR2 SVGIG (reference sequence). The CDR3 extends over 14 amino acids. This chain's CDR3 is CAWSVQGGDETQYF. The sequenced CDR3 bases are TGTGCCTGGAGTGTACAGGGGGGCGATGAGACC.

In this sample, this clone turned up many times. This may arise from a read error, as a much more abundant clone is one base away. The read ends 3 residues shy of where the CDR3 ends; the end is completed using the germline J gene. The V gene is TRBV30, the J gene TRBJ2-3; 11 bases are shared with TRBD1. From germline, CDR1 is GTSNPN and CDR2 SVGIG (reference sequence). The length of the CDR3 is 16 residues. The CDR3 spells CAWERGTGGGGQPQYF. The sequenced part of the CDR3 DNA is TGTGCCTGGGAGAGGGGGACAGGGGGAGGTGGTCAGCCG.

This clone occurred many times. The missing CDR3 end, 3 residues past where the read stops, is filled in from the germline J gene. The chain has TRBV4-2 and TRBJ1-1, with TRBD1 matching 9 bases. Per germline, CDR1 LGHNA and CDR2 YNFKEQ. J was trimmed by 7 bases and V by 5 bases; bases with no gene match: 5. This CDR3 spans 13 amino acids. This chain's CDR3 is CASSSGQGGEAFF. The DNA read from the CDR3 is TGTGCCAGCAGCTCGGGACAGGGAGGTGAA.

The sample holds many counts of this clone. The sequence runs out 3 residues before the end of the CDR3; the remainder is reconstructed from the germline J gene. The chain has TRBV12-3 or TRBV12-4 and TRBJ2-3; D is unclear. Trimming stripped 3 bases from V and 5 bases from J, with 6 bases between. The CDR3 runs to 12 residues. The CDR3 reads CASSFGRDTQYF. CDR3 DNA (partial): TGTGCCAGCAGTTTTGGGCGAGATACG.

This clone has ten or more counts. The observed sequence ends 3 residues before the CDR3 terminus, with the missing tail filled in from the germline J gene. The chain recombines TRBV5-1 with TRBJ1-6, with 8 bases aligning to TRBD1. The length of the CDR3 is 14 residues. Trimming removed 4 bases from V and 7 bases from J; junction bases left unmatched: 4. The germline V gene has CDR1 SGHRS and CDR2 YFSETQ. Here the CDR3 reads CASSRRGQNSPLHF. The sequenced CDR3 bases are TGCGCCAGCAGCCGCAGGGGGCAGAATTCACCC.

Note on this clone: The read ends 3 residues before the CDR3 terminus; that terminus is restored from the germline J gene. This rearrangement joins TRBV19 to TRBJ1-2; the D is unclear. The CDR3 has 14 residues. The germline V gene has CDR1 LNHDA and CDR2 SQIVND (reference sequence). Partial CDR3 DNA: TGTGCCAGTAGCGACATAGCGGGAGATTGGGAC. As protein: CASSDIAGDWD. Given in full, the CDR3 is CASSDIAGDWDYTF.

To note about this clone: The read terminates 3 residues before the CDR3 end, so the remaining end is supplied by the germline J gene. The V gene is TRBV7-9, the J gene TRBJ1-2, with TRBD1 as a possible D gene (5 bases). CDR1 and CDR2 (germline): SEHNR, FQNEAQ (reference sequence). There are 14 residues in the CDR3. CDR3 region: CASSHDSLYYDYTF. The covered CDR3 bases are TGTGCCAGCAGCCACGACAGCCTCTACTACGAC.

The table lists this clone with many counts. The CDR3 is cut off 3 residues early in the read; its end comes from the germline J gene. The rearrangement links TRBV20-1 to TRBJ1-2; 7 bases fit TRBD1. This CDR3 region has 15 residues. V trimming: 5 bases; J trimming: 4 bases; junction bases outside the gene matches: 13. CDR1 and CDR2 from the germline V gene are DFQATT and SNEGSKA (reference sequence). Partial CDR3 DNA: TGCAGTGCTGACGGGACAGCGGCACGCACCTATGGC. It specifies CSADGTAARTYG. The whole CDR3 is CSADGTAARTYGYTF.

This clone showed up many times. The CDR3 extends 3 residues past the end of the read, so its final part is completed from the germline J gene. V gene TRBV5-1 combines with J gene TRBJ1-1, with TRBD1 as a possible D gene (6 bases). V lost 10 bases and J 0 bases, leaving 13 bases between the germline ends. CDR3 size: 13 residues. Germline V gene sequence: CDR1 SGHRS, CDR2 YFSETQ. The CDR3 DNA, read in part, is TGCGCCGGTCGACAGGACATGAACACTGAA. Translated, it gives CAGRQDMNTE. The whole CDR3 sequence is CAGRQDMNTEAFF.

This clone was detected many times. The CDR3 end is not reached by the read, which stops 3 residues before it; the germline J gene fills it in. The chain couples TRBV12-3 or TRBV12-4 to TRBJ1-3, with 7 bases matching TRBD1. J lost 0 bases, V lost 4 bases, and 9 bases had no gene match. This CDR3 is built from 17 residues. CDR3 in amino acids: CASSSPHRGFSGNTIYF. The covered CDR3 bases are TGTGCCAGCAGTTCCCCACACAGGGGTTTCTCTGGAAACACC.

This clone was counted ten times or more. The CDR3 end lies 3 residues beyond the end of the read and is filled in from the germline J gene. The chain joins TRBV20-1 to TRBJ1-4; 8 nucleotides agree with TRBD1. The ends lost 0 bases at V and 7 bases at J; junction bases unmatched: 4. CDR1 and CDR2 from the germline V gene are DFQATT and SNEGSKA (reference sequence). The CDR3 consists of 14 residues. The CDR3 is CSARDRTGIEKLFF. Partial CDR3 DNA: TGCAGTGCTAGAGACCGGACAGGGATTGAAAAA.

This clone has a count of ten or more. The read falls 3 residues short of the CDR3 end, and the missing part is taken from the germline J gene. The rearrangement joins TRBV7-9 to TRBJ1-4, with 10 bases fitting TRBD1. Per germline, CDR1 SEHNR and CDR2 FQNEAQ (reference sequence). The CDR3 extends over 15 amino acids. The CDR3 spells CASSQTGGRGWKLFF. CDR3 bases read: TGTGCCAGCAGCCAGACAGGGGGCCGAGGTTGGAAA.

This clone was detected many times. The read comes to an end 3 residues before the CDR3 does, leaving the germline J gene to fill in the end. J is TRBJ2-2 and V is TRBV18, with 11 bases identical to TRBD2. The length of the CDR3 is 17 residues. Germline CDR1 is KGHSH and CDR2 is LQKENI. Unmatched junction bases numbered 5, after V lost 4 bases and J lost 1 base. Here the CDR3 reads CASSLTGTSGNTGELFF. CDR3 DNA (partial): TGTGCCAGCTCACTGACCGGGACTAGCGGGAACACCGGGGAG.

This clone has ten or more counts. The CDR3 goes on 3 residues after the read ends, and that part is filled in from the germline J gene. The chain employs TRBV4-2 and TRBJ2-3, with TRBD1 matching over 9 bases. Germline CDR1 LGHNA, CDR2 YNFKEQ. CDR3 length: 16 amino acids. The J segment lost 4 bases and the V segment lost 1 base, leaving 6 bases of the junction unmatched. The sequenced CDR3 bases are TGTGCCAGCAGCCAAGCTGACAGGGGGGTATCAGATACG. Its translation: CASSQADRGVSDT. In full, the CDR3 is CASSQADRGVSDTQYF.

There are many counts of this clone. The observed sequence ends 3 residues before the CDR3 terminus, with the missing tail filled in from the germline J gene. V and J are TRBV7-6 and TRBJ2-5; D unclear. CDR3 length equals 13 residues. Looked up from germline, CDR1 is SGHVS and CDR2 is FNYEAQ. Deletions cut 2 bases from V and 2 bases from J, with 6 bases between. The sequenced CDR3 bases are TGTGCCAGCAGCTTAACACATCAAGAGACC. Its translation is CASSLTHQET. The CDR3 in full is CASSLTHQETQYF.

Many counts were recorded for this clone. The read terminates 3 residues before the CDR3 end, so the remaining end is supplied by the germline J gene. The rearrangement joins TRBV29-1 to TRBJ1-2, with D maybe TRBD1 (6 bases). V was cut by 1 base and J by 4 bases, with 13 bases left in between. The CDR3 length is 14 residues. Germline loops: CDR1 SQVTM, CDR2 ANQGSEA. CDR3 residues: CSVEGSQGPYGYTF. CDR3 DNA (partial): TGCAGCGTTGAAGGGTCACAGGGACCCTATGGC.

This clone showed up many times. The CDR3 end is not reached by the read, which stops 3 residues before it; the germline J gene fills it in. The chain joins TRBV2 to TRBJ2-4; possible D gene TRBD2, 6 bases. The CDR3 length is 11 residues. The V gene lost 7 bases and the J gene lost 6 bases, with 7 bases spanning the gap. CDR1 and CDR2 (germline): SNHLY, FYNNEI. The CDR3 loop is CASKEGNIQYF. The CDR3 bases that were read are TGTGCCAGCAAGGAGGGAAACATT.

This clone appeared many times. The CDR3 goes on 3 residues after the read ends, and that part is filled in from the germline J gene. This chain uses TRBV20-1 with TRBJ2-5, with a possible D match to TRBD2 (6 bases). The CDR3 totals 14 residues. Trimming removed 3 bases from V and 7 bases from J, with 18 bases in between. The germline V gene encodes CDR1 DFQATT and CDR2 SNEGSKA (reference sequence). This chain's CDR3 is CSARVTVPRGTQYF. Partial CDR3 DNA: TGCAGTGCTAGGGTAACAGTCCCGCGGGGGACC.